This T cell receptor beta chain is drawn from a study of blood T cell repertoires in COVID-19 (dated by TCRdb to the early 2020s). At the level of the whole study: Collaborator samples came from the United States, Italy and Spain and covered acute and convalescent phases of COVID-19. Samples came from the ongoing ImmuneRACE study (first 160 participants) plus 1,254 subjects from 6 global collaborators. Deeply sampled blood TCRbeta repertoires from subjects exposed to, actively infected with, or recovered from COVID-19 were included in the dataset. Where available, HLA class I and class II types were obtained from metadata supplied by the sample provider rather than from assay-based typing. The prospective study material was composed of cDNA or gDNA derived from T cells, B-cell-depleted T cells, or PBMCs. The repertoires were released in a freely available public database meant as a resource for research on the immune response to SARS-CoV-2. Sample metadata almost always included a de-identified subject ID, COVID-19 status, age in years and sex. Points the paper makes about the study in general: Clinical and demographic metadata were provided uncurated, with the amount varying by source and participant.

Germline trimming amounts to 6 bases on V and 3 bases on J, with 12 as the count of junction bases outside the gene matches. Taken from cysteine to phenylalanine, the CDR3 has 16 residues. Only the CDR3 part of the read is kept: 48 bases, read in frame from the first base. The germline V gene (reference sequence) yields SGHNT for CDR1 and YYREEE for CDR2. TCRbeta CDR3 regions were amplified from genomic DNA using the immunoSEQ Assay, a bias-controlled multiplex PCR. Regarding the original processing steps: Nucleated cell counts per sample were estimated from amplification of reference gene primers within the assay. To quantify the absolute abundance of each unique TCRbeta CDR3 rearrangement, sequence reads were collapsed and filtered. For each sample, productive Simpson clonality was calculated as the square root of Simpson's diversity index over productive rearrangements. The table was pulled from immuneACCESS by TCRdb, which kept in-frame rearrangements only. Such tables lose some clones; where checked, under half of the loss comes from unresolved V genes, and the rest has no known cause. V and J calls and clone size follow that table, whereas D and trimming were derived from the DNA. This sample lists approximately 100,000 clones; roughly nine tenths were detected once. Together, the top ten hold roughly 4.9% of the sample.

The sample holds one count of this clone. No cognate antigen has been identified for it. Base qualities are missing; no much larger clone stands one base away. Each collaborating institution followed its own protocols to collect whole blood in K2EDTA tubes. For TCRbeta analysis, collaborators shipped samples in one of three forms: frozen whole blood, isolated PBMCs, or DNA extracted from either of those sample types. Recombination joined TRBV5-4 with TRBJ2-7; TRBD2 lines up with 10 middle nucleotides. The sequenced sample consisted of peripheral blood. The TCR sequence derives from a woman aged 80 or older with active COVID-19. At the DNA level, the sequence is TGTGCCAGCACCAGAACTAGCGGGAACGTTGGCTACGAGCAGTACTTC. Translated, it reads CASTRTSGNVGYEQYF. The full variable domain, with segments outside the CDR3 supplied by the reference TRBV5-4 and TRBJ2-7 proteins, appears as ETGVTQSPTHLIKTRGQQVTLRCSSQSGHNTVSWYQQALGQGPQFIFQYYREEENGRGNFPPRFSGLQFPNYSSELNVNALELDDSALYLCASTRTSGNVGYEQYFGPGTRLTVT.